This T cell receptor beta chain is drawn from a study of cytomegalovirus exposure and HLA in healthy donors. Study-wide context: Earlier, 95 million to 120 million unique TCR beta sequences were recovered from around 200 million T cells by an analysis.

PCR amplification relied on 60 Vbeta primers (plus 13 Jbeta primers). Only in-frame clones appear in the TCRdb table, and some are missing; sequencing was by immunoSEQ multiplex PCR. The table records 120,000 to 150,000 clones, around 73% of them present only once. Trimming took 2 bases from V and 3 from J, leaving 17 bases between them. The CDR3 runs 17 residues. The germline V gene has CDR1 MDHEN and CDR2 SYDVKM. Sample: PBMCs. The sequence came from a female donor in good health and CMV-seronegative. The chain has TRBV28 and TRBJ2-1, with a possible D match to TRBD2 (6 bases). The CDR3 coding sequence is TGTGCCAGCAGTTTAATGGTGAAGGAGGGGATCTACAATGAGCAGTTCTTC. This translates into CASSLMVKEGIYNEQFF.